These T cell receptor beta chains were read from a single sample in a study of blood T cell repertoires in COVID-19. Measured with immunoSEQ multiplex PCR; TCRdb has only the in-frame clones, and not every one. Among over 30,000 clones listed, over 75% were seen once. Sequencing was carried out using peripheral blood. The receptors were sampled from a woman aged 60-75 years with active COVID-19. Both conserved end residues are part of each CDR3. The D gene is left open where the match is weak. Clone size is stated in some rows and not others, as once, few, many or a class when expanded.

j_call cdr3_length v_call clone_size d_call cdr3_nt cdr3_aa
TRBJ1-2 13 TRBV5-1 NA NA TGCGCCAGCAGCATCGGTCCTAACGTAGGCTACACCTTC CASSIGPNVGYTF
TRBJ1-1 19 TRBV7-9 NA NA TGTGCCAGCAGCTTAGGCAGACCCCGGAGGGACCAACCGAACACTGAAGCTTTCTTT CASSLGRPRRDQPNTEAFF
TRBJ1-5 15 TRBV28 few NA TGTGCCAGCAGCCCCGCGGGAACCTTCAATCAGCCCCAGCATTTT CASSPAGTFNQPQHF
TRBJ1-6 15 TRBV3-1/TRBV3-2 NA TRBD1 TGTGCCAGCAGCCGTAGACAGGGGCAAAATTCACCCCTCCACTTT CASSRRQGQNSPLHF
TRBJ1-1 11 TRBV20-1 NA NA TGCAGTGCGCAGGGTAACACTGAAGCTTTCTTT CSAQGNTEAFF
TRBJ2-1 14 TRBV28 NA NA TGTGCCAGCAGTTCCCTAAGTGGGCGCAATGAGCAGTTCTTC CASSSLSGRNEQFF
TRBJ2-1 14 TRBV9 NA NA TGTGCCAGCAGCGTAGGACCTGAGGGCCATGAGCAGTTCTTC CASSVGPEGHEQFF
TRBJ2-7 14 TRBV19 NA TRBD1 TGTGCCAGTAGTACGGACAGGGGGCCCAACGAGCAGTACTTC CASSTDRGPNEQYF
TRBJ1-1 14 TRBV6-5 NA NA TGTGCCAGCAGTTACTCGGCGGGGTACACTGAAGCTTTCTTT CASSYSAGYTEAFF
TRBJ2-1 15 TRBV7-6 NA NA TGTGCCAGCAGCTTAACGGGACTGCAAGGGAATGAGCAGTTCTTC CASSLTGLQGNEQFF
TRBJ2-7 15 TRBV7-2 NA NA TGTGCCAGCAGCTTAGATCGCGGAGGAGGTTACGAGCAGTACTTC CASSLDRGGGYEQYF
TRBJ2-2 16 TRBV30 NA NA TGTGCCTGGAGCCGCCCGGGCGGGTTTCTGTCCGGGGAGCTGTTTTTT CAWSRPGGFLSGELFF
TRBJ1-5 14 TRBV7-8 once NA TGTGCCAGCAAACTTGGTCCCGACAATCAGCCCCAGCATTTT CASKLGPDNQPQHF
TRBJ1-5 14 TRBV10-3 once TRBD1 TGTGCCATCAGTGCAGGGGGGAGCAATCAGCCCCAGCATTTT CAISAGGSNQPQHF
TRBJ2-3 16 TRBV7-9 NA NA TGTGCCAGCAGCTTAGACTGGTCTGAGCGCACAGATACGCAGTATTTT CASSLDWSERTDTQYF
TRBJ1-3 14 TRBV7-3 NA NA TGTGCCAGCAGCCCCAGGCCCTCTGGAAACACCATATATTTT CASSPRPSGNTIYF
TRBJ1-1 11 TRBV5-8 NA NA TGTGCCAGCAGGGTAGACTTGAAAGCTTTCTTT CASRVDLKAFF
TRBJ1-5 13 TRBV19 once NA TGTGCCAGTAGGACGCCAGGGGATCAGCCCCAGCATTTT CASRTPGDQPQHF
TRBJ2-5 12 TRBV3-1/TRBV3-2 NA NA TGTGCCAGCAGCCATAGCGGAGAGACCCAGTACTTC CASSHSGETQYF
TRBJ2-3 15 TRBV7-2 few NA TGTGCCAGCAGCTTGGGCCCCCAGTACACAGATACGCAGTATTTT CASSLGPQYTDTQYF
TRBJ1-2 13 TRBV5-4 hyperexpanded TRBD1 TGTGCCAGCAGGGACGGACAGGGGGTAGAATACACCTTC CASRDGQGVEYTF
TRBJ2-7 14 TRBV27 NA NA TGTGCCAGCAGCCTTGATCGTCGGTCCCACGAGCAGTACTTC CASSLDRRSHEQYF
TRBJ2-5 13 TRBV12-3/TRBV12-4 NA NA TGTGCCAGCAGTTTAGTGGGAGTGGAGACCCAGTACTTC CASSLVGVETQYF
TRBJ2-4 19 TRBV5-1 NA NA TGCGCCAGCAGCTTGGGGGGACTGAATGTAGGAGGGCCCAAAAACATTCAGTACTTC CASSLGGLNVGGPKNIQYF
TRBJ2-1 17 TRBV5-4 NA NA TGTGCCAGCAGCTCTTTAACTAGCAAACAGGGGTACAATGAGCAGTTCTTC CASSSLTSKQGYNEQFF
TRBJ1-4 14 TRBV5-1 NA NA TGCGCCAGCAGCTCAGGGAGGACGGGTGAAAAACTGTTTTTT CASSSGRTGEKLFF
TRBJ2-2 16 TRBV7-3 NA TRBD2 TGTGCCAGCAGCTTAGGACTAGCGGGATACGGCGGGGAGCTGTTTTTT CASSLGLAGYGGELFF
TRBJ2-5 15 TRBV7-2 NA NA TGTGCCAGCAGCTTATGGCAGGAGGGGTGGGAGACCCAGTACTTC CASSLWQEGWETQYF
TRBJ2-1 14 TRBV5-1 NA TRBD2 TGCGCCAGCAGCCTGGGACTAGCGGGCAATGAGCAGTTCTTC CASSLGLAGNEQFF
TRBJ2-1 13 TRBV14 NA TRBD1 TGTGCCAGCAGCGCGACAGGGTACAATGAGCAGTTCTTC CASSATGYNEQFF
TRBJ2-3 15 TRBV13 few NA TGTGCCAGCAGCCTCGCCAGGGGTTACACAGATACGCAGTATTTT CASSLARGYTDTQYF
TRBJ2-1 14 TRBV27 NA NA TGTGCCAGCCGACCGGGGGTCCCGTGGAATGAGCAGTTCTTC CASRPGVPWNEQFF
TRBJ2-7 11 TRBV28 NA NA TGTGCCAGCAGTTTTGAGGGAGAGCAGTACTTC CASSFEGEQYF
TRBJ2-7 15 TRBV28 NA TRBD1 TGTGCCAGCAGTCCGACAGGGGGCGTCACCTACGAGCAGTACTTC CASSPTGGVTYEQYF
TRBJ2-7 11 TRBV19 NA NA TGTGCCAGTAGTGGGGCAAGCGAGCAGTACTTC CASSGASEQYF
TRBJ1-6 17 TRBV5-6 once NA TGTGCCAGCAGCGTAACCGGGACTAGCTCCTATAATTCACCCCTCCACTTT CASSVTGTSSYNSPLHF
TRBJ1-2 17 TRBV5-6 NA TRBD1 TGTGCCAGCAGCTTCCGAGGACAGGGACAAGCTAACTATGGCTACACCTTC CASSFRGQGQANYGYTF